Below, one T cell receptor beta chain is given with its context. TCRB transcripts that were expressed got sequenced, as all of the isolated RNA had been reverse transcribed. Method: immunoSEQ multiplex PCR; TCRdb's copy keeps in-frame clones and lacks some. This sample yields over 700,000 clones, of which about a sixth are seen a single time; 0.023% belongs to the top ten. Germline values: CDR1 SEHNR, CDR2 FQNEAQ (reference sequence). This CDR3 has 16 amino acids. Trimming stripped 2 bases from V and 7 bases from J, with 18 bases between. CD4+ cells of the naive, central memory, regulatory and stem cell-like memory types were sorted via CD45RO/CCR7/CD25/CD127/CD95/CD27. The sample originates from a study of beta chain features in type 1 diabetes.

The sequence was collected from a woman between 18 and 30 years old in good health. V is TRBV7-9 and J is TRBJ2-1; D is unresolved. Material for sequencing was naive CD4+ T cells from blood. The CDR3 sequence is CASSLQTGLGINEQFF. In DNA form, the CDR3 reads TGTGCCAGCAGCTTACAGACCGGGCTAGGAATAAATGAGCAGTTCTTC.